The rows below give T cell receptor beta chains drawn from one sample of a study of blood T cell repertoires in COVID-19. Data came from immunoSEQ multiplex PCR; TCRdb stores just in-frame clones and leaves some out. The data show 84,000 or so clones, roughly 80% seen once. The sequenced sample was peripheral blood. Receptors originate from a woman aged 80 or over with acute or convalescent COVID-19. Both conserved end residues are part of each CDR3. A D gene is named only where the DNA matches it firmly. Expanded clones get a size class; other rows say once, few or many, or leave the size out.

D: TRBD1
V: TRBV29-1
size: .
J: TRBJ2-5
CDR3: CSVAGQVETQYF
DNA: TGCAGCGTCGCGGGACAGGTGGAGACCCAGTACTTC

D: .
V: TRBV18
size: .
J: TRBJ1-2
CDR3: CASSPTPGQVDGYTF
DNA: TGTGCCAGCTCACCTACCCCGGGACAAGTCGATGGCTACACCTTC

D: TRBD1
V: TRBV10-3
size: few
J: TRBJ1-5
CDR3: CAISVTGDNQPQHF
DNA: TGTGCCATCAGTGTTACAGGGGACAATCAGCCCCAGCATTTT

D: .
V: TRBV6-5
size: .
J: TRBJ2-7
CDR3: CASSIIQGGYEQYF
DNA: TGTGCCAGCAGTATCATACAGGGTGGGTACGAGCAGTACTTC

D: TRBD1
V: TRBV15
size: .
J: TRBJ2-3
CDR3: CATSRDPPGQGTDTQYF
DNA: TGTGCCACCAGCAGAGATCCCCCGGGACAGGGGACAGATACGCAGTATTTT

D: TRBD2
V: TRBV6-5
size: .
J: TRBJ2-7
CDR3: CASSSPGGRSEQYF
DNA: TGTGCCAGCAGTTCACCGGGAGGGCGGTCCGAGCAGTACTTC

D: TRBD1
V: TRBV6-4
size: few
J: TRBJ1-6
CDR3: CASSDGQGASPLHF
DNA: TGTGCCAGCAGTGACGGGCAGGGGGCTTCACCCCTCCACTTT

D: TRBD2
V: TRBV10-1
size: .
J: TRBJ2-1
CDR3: CASSERGVSEQFF
DNA: TGCGCCAGCAGTGAGCGGGGGGTTTCTGAGCAGTTCTTC

D: .
V: TRBV10-2
size: .
J: TRBJ1-1
CDR3: CASSEFRVRNTEAFF
DNA: TGCGCCAGCAGTGAATTCAGGGTTCGGAACACTGAAGCTTTCTTT

D: .
V: TRBV10-2
size: .
J: TRBJ1-1
CDR3: CASSESGHMNTEAFF
DNA: TGCGCCAGCAGTGAGTCCGGACATATGAACACTGAAGCTTTCTTT

D: .
V: TRBV7-6
size: .
J: TRBJ1-6
CDR3: CASSLEAGPDSPLHF
DNA: TGTGCCAGCAGCTTAGAAGCAGGGCCAGATTCACCCCTCCACTTT

D: TRBD1
V: TRBV18
size: .
J: TRBJ1-1
CDR3: CASSPTGVDTEAFF
DNA: TGTGCCAGCTCACCAACAGGGGTGGACACTGAAGCTTTCTTT

D: TRBD1
V: TRBV6-5
size: .
J: TRBJ2-4
CDR3: CASKLTGTGDSIQYF
DNA: TGTGCCAGCAAGCTTACCGGGACAGGGGATAGCATTCAGTACTTC

D: TRBD1
V: TRBV3-1/TRBV3-2
size: once
J: TRBJ1-1
CDR3: CASSLQTGTGTEAFF
DNA: TGTGCCAGCAGCCTCCAGACAGGGACGGGCACTGAAGCTTTCTTT

D: TRBD1
V: TRBV18
size: .
J: TRBJ2-7
CDR3: CASSQGQGVVYEQYF
DNA: TGTGCCAGCTCACAGGGACAGGGGGTGGTGTACGAGCAGTACTTC

D: TRBD2
V: TRBV5-4
size: .
J: TRBJ2-3
CDR3: CATQRAGLAVTDTQYF
DNA: TGTGCCACCCAGCGGGCAGGACTAGCGGTAACAGATACGCAGTATTTT

D: TRBD2
V: TRBV6-5
size: few
J: TRBJ2-7
CDR3: CASSLLAGHYEQYF
DNA: TGTGCCAGCAGTTTACTAGCGGGGCACTACGAGCAGTACTTC

D: TRBD2
V: TRBV15
size: .
J: TRBJ2-3
CDR3: CATSRGLAGDTDTQYF
DNA: TGTGCCACCAGCAGAGGACTAGCGGGAGACACAGATACGCAGTATTTT

D: TRBD1
V: TRBV6-5
size: .
J: TRBJ1-2
CDR3: CASRSLDRGRLGYTF
DNA: TGTGCCAGCAGATCCTTAGACAGGGGGCGCCTTGGCTACACCTTC

D: TRBD1
V: TRBV19
size: .
J: TRBJ2-7
CDR3: CASSMTGQGRYEQYF
DNA: TGTGCCAGTAGTATGACTGGACAGGGGCGCTACGAGCAGTACTTC